The 15 T cell receptor beta chains below all came from one sample that was sequenced in a study of cytomegalovirus exposure and HLA in healthy donors. With 60 Vbeta and 13 Jbeta primers, the PCR was carried out. Assay used: immunoSEQ multiplex PCR; TCRdb lists only in-frame clones, some missing. The sample lists around 190,000 clones, over 75% occurring once. Sequenced: PBMCs. The origin of the receptors is a woman in her forties or fifties in good health and CMV-seronegative.

Here the CDR3 reads CASSLGGPGGGSPLHF. CDR3 nucleotide sequence: TGTGCCAGCAGTTTAGGGGGCCCGGGAGGCGGCTCACCCCTCCACTTT. The gene calls are TRBV27 and TRBJ1-6, with D possibly matching TRBD1 (6 bases). Germline V gene sequence: CDR1 MNHEY, CDR2 SMNVEV (reference sequence). Deletions cut 2 bases from V and 10 bases from J, with 18 bases between. The CDR3 is made up of 16 amino acids.

The chain combines TRBV5-4 with TRBJ2-2, with D perhaps matching TRBD2 (5 bases). Germline V gene sequence: CDR1 SGHNT, CDR2 YYREEE (reference sequence). Trimming stripped 4 bases from V and 0 bases from J, with 16 bases between. The CDR3 extends over 17 amino acids. The CDR3 DNA reads as TGTGCCAGCAGCGCCCCGGGATGGGGATCGAACACCGGGGAGCTGTTTTTT. It codes for CASSAPGWGSNTGELFF.

The rearrangement uses TRBV5-1 and TRBJ1-4, with D possibly matching TRBD1 (5 bases). The CDR3 is made up of 14 amino acids. V was shortened by 6 bases and J by 2 bases, with 11 bases between the two germline ends. Germline values: CDR1 SGHRS, CDR2 YFSETQ. CDR3 sequence: CASTGETTNEKLFF. The CDR3 nucleotides read TGCGCCAGCACGGGGGAGACGACTAATGAAAAACTGTTTTTT.

Turning to this clone: Because it lacks the conserved phenylalanine or tryptophan at the end, this CDR3 is likely a read error. This rearrangement joins TRBV4-2 to TRBJ1-2; D not certain. Germline assignment: CDR1 LGHNA and CDR2 YNFKEQ. This CDR3 is 14 amino acids long. V gave up 4 bases and J gave up 2 bases, with 11 bases separating them. CDR3 protein: CASSPLSSNYGYTL. CDR3 DNA: TGTGCCAGCAGCCCCCTTTCCTCCAACTATGGCTACACCCTC.

This clone was picked up a small number of times. The rearrangement uses TRBV5-1 and TRBJ2-2; 8 positions agree with TRBD1. The CDR3 runs 16 residues. V gave up 5 bases and J gave up 5 bases; unmatched junction bases: 11. Germline V CDR1 and CDR2: SGHRS, YFSETQ. The CDR3 bases are TGCGCCAGCAGAGACATATCCAGGGGGCAAACCGGGGAGCTGTTTTTT. Its translation is CASRDISRGQTGELFF.

The V and J genes are TRBV18 and TRBJ2-3, with TRBD2 matching 10 bases. This CDR3 comprises 16 residues. V trimming: 8 bases; J trimming: 4 bases; junction bases outside the gene matches: 12. Germline V lookup: CDR1 KGHSH, CDR2 LQKENI. Here the CDR3 reads CASTLSSGSLSDTQYF. The CDR3 DNA follows: TGTGCCAGCACCCTTTCTAGCGGGAGTTTGTCAGATACGCAGTATTTT.

The chain uses TRBV7-9 and TRBJ1-4, with D maybe TRBD1 (5 bases). In germline, CDR1 is SEHNR, CDR2 FQNEAQ (reference sequence). V was shortened by 5 bases and J by 0 bases, with 10 bases between the two germline ends. The CDR3 is 15 residues long. The CDR3 region has the DNA TGTGCCAGCAGCCCACAGGCTTCAACTAATGAAAAACTGTTTTTT. Its translation: CASSPQASTNEKLFF.

The gene calls are TRBV5-4 and TRBJ1-2; 7 nucleotides agree with TRBD1. CDR1 and CDR2 from the germline V gene are SGHNT and YYREEE (reference sequence). There are 12 residues in the CDR3. The V gene end was trimmed by 4 bases and the J gene end by 11 bases; junction bases not matched to a gene: 8. The CDR3 coding sequence is TGTGCCAGCAGCGGACGGGACAGACTTTACACCTTC. As protein: CASSGRDRLYTF.

This clone is a singleton in its sample. The chain couples TRBV28 to TRBJ2-3, with D tentatively TRBD2 (6 bases). Germline loops: CDR1 MDHEN, CDR2 SYDVKM. V was trimmed by 6 bases and J by 5 bases, leaving 12 bases between them. This CDR3 comprises 13 residues. The CDR3 DNA follows: TGTGCCAGCAGCCTCGGGACTCAAGATACGCAGTATTTT. Translated: CASSLGTQDTQYF.

V and J are TRBV29-1 and TRBJ1-2; no clear D gene. Trimming stripped 7 bases from V and 8 bases from J, with 17 bases between. Germline V lookup: CDR1 SQVTM, CDR2 ANQGSEA. This CDR3 is built from 12 residues. In DNA, the CDR3 is TGCAGCGCTGGTAGCGAGTCGTTGGGCTACACCTTC. It yields the protein CSAGSESLGYTF.

The J gene is TRBJ2-7, the V gene TRBV14, with D hard to call. Germline V gene data show CDR1 as SGHDN and CDR2 as FVKESK. The ends were cut back, 1 base at V and 9 bases at J, with 19 bases in the middle. The CDR3 is made up of 15 amino acids. CDR3 sequence (DNA): TGTGCCAGCAGCCAAGCAACAACAAAGTATATTGGGCAGTACTTC. This encodes CASSQATTKYIGQYF.

This clone has only one observation. The rearrangement uses TRBV4-3 and TRBJ2-3, with 10 bases identical to TRBD2. With V trimmed by 2 bases and J by 9 bases, 11 bases remained unmatched. Per the germline V gene, CDR1 is LGHNA and CDR2 is YSLEER. The CDR3 contains 16 residues. CDR3 sequence reads: CASSQLPSGGLGTQYF. In DNA, the CDR3 is TGCGCCAGCAGCCAACTACCTAGCGGGGGCCTGGGGACGCAGTATTTT.

The chain combines TRBV30 with TRBJ2-6, with D maybe TRBD2 (5 bases). CDR1 GTSNPN and CDR2 SVGIG come from the germline V gene (reference sequence). V was cut by 0 bases and J by 3 bases, with 6 bases left in between. The CDR3 is 14 residues long. The CDR3 is CAWSVGVGANVLTF. The DNA of the CDR3 is TGTGCCTGGAGTGTCGGGGTTGGGGCCAACGTCCTGACTTTC. Full variable domain (missing parts from reference TRBV30 and TRBJ2-6): SQTIHQWPATLVQPVGSPLSLECTVEGTSNPNLYWYRQAAGRGLQLLFYSVGIGQISSEVPQNLSASRPQDRQFILSSKKLLLSDSGFYLCAWSVGVGANVLTFGAGSRLTVL.

This clone occurred a few times. This chain uses TRBV19 with TRBJ1-5; weak D call: TRBD1 (5 bases). Trimming took off 4 bases at V and 7 bases at J, with 17 bases between the two ends. This CDR3 spans 15 amino acids. CDR1 is LNHDA, CDR2 SQIVND, per germline (reference sequence). This CDR3 is CASSRGRAGGQPQHF. The CDR3 bases are TGTGCCAGTAGTAGGGGCAGGGCGGGAGGACAGCCCCAGCATTTT.

This clone was seen a handful of times. CDR3 sequence: CASSVAGQEETQYF. The DNA of the CDR3 is TGTGCCAGCAGCGTAGCGGGACAGGAGGAGACCCAGTACTTC. The chain carries TRBV9 and TRBJ2-5, with TRBD1 matching over 8 bases. With V trimmed by 0 bases and J by 5 bases, 3 bases remained unmatched. The CDR3 is made up of 14 amino acids. Germline V gene data show CDR1 as SGDLS and CDR2 as YYNGEE.